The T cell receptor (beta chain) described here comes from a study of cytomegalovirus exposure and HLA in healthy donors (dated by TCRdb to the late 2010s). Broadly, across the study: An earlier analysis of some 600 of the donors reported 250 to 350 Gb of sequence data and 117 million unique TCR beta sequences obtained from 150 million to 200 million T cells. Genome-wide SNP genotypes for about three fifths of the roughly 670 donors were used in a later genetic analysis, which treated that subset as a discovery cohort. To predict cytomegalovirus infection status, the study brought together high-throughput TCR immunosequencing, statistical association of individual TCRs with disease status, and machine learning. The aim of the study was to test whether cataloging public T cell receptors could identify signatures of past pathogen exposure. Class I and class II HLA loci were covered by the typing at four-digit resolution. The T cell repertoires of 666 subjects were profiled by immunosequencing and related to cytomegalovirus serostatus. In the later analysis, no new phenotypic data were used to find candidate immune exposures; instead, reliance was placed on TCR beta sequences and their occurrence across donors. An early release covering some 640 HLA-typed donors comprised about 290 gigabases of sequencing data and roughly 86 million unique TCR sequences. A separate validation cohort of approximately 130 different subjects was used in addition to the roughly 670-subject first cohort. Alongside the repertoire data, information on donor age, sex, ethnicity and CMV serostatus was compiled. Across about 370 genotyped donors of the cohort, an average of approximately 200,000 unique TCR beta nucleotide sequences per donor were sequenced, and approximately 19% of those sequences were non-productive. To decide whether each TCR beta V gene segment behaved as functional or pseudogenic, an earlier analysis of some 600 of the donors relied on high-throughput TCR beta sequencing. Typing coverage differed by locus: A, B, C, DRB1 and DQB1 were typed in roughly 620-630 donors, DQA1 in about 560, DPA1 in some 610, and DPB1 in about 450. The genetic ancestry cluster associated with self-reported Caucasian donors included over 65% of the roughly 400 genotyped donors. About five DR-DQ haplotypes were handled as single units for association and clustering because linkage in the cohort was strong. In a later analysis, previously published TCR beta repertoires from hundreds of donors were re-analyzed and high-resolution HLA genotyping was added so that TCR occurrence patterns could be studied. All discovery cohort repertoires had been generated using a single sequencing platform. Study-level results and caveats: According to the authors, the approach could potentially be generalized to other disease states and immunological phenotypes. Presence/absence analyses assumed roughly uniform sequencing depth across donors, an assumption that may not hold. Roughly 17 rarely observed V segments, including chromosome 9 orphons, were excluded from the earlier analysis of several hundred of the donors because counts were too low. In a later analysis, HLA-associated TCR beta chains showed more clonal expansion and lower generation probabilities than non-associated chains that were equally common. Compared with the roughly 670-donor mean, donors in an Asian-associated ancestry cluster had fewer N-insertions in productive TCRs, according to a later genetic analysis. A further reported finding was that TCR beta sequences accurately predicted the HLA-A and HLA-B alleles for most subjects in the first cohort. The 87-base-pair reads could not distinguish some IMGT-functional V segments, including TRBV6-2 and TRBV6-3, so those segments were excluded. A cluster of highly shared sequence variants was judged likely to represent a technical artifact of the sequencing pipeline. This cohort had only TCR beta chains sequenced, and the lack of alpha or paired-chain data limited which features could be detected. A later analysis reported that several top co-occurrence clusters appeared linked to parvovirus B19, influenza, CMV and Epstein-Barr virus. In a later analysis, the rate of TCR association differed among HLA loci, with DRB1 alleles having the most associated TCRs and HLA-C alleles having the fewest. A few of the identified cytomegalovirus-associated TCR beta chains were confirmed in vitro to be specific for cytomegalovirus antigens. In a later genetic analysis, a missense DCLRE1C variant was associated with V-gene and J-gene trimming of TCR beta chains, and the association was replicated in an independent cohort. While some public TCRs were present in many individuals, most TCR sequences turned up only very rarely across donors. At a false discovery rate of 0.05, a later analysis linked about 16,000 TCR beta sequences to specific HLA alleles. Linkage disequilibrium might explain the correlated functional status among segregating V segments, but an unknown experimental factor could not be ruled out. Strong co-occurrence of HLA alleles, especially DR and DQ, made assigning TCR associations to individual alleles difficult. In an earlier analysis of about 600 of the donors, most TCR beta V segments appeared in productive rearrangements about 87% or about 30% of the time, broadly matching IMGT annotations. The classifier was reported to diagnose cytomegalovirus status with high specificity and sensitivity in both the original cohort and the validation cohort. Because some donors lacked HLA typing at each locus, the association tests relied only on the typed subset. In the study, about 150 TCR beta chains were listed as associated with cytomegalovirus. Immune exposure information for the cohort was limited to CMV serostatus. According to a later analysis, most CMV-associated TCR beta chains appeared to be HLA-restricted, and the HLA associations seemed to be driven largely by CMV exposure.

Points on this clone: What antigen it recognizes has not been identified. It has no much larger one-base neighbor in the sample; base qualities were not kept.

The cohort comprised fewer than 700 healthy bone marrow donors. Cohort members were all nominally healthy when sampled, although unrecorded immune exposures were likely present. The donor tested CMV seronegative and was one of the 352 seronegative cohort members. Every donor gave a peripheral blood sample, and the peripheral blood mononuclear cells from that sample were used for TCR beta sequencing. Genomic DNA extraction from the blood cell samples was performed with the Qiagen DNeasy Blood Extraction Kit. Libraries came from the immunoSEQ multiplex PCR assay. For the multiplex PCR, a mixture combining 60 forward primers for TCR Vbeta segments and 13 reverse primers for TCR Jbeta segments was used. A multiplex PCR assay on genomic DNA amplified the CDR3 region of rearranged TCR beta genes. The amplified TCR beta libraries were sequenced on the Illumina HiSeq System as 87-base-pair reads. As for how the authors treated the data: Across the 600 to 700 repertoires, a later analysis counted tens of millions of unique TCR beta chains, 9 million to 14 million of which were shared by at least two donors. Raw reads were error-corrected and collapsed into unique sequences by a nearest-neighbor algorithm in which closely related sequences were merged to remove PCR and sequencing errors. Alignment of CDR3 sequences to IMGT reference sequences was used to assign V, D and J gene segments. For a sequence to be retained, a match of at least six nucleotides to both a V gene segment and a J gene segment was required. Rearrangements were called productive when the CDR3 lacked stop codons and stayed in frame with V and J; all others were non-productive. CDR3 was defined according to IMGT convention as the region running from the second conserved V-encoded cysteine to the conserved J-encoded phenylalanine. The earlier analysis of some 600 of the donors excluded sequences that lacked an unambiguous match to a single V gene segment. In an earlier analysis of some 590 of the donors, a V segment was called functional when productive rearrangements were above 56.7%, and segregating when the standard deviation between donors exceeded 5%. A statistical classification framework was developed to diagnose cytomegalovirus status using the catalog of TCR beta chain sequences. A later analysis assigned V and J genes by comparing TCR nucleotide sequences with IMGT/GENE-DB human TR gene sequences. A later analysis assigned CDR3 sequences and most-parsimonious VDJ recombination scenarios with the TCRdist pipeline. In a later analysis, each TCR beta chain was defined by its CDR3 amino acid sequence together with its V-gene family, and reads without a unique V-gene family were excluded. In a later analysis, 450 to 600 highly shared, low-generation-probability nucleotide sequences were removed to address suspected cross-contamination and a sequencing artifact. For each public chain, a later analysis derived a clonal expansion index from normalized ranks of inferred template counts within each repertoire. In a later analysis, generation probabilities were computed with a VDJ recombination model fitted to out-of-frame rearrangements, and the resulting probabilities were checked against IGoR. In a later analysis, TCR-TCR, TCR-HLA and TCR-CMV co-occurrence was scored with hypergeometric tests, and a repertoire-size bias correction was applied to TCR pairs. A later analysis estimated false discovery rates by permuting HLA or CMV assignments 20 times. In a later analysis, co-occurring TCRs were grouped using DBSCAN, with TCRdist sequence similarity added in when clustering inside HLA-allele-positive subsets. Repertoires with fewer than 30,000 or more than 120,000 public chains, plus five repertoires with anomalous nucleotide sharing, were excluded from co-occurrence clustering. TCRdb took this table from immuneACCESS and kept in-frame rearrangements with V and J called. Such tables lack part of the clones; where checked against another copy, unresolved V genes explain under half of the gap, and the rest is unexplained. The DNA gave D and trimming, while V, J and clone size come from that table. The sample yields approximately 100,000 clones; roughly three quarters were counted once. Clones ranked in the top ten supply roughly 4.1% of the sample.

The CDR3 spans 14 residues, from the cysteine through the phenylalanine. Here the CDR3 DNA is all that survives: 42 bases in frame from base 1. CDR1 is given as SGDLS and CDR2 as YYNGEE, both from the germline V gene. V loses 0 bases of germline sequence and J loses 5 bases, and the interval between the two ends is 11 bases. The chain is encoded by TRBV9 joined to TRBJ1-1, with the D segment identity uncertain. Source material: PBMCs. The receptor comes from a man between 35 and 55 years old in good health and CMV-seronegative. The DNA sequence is TGTGCCAGCAGCGTAGCGCAGGCAGGAACTGAAGCTTTCTTT. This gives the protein CASSVAQAGTEAFF. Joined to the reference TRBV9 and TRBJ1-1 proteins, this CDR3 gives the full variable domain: DSGVTQTPKHLITATGQRVTLRCSPRSGDLSVYWYQQSLDQGLQFLIQYYNGEERAKGNILERFSAQQFPDLHSELNLSSLELGDSALYFCASSVAQAGTEAFFGQGTRLTVV.